A selection of T cell receptor beta chains follows, all from one sample in a study of blood T cells in healthy people across ages. TCRdb reanalysed the 5' RACE reads using MiXCR and keeps one entry per CDR3 protein. In the table there are 650,000 to 800,000 distinct CDR3 sequences, around 50% of which are singletons. Sequencing input: blood. The receptor set was obtained from an elderly woman in good health. CDR3s include the opening cysteine and the closing phenylalanine or tryptophan. Fields, in order: D gene, V gene, CDR3 protein. A D gene is named only where the DNA matches it firmly.

D: TRBD1
V: TRBV5-5
CDR3: CASSLETGHNYEQFF

D: NA
V: TRBV3-1
CDR3: CASSQGRSTASGELFF

D: TRBD1
V: TRBV6-5
CDR3: CASSRLGTGGKYEQYF

D: NA
V: TRBV6-1
CDR3: CASSDGGGTGNQPQHF

D: NA
V: TRBV5-1
CDR3: CASSLIDSSYNEQYF

D: NA
V: TRBV2
CDR3: CASSEDGQRETEKLFF

D: NA
V: TRBV18
CDR3: CASSSRGRESSYEQYF

D: NA
V: TRBV29-1
CDR3: CSVEADGYEQYF

D: TRBD1
V: TRBV6-5
CDR3: CASSYSGTGTYEQYF

D: NA
V: TRBV20-1
CDR3: CSAKAGTSTDTQYF

D: TRBD1
V: TRBV9
CDR3: CASSAHTGGGEQYF

D: TRBD1
V: TRBV4-1
CDR3: CASSQGDRVNYGYTF

D: TRBD1
V: TRBV20-1
CDR3: CSTNRDRGEKLFF

D: NA
V: TRBV29-1
CDR3: CSVVRADTQYF

D: TRBD2
V: TRBV20-1
CDR3: CSASVLAGSTDTQYF

D: NA
V: TRBV12-3/TRBV12-4
CDR3: CASRTTDTQYF

D: NA
V: TRBV5-1
CDR3: CASSLGAAGTLTDTQYF

D: TRBD1
V: TRBV3-1
CDR3: CASSLSLQGASSEQYF

D: NA
V: TRBV27
CDR3: CASSLTGMGPGELFF

D: TRBD2
V: TRBV25-1
CDR3: CASGPSGGYYEQYF

D: NA
V: TRBV29-1
CDR3: CSVVPRGVGGYTF

D: NA
V: TRBV5-1
CDR3: CASSQGGDGNTIYF

D: NA
V: TRBV4-1
CDR3: CASSQRLGEQYF

D: NA
V: TRBV28
CDR3: CASSFGQLNTEAFF

D: NA
V: TRBV21-1
CDR3: CASSGGLDNSPLHF

D: NA
V: TRBV5-6
CDR3: CASSIREYGYTF